The entry below describes one TCR beta chain. Its antigen is currently unknown. This table comes from immunoSEQ multiplex PCR, and its TCRdb copy is limited to in-frame clones, with some not included. This table has around 50,000 clones, approximately 86% appearing once. These data originate in a study of PD-L1 blockade in urothelial cancer. Overall study: Analyzed time points were 3 weeks (second dose) and 6 weeks after therapy began. Overall study results and limits: Patients who had durable benefit saw their tumor-associated blood clones expand more at 3 weeks.

From germline, CDR1 is SQVTM and CDR2 ANQGSEA. The CDR3 has 11 residues. V lost 3 bases and J 4 bases, leaving 6 bases between the germline ends. Noted time point: peripheral blood 6 weeks after treatment start. Pretreatment and on-treatment samples were taken, numbering 1 to 8 per patient. The chain joins TRBV29-1 to TRBJ1-1; D ambiguous. The receptor comes from a man over 45 with urothelial cancer. The sample was PBMCs, taken around atezolizumab (anti-PD-L1) treatment. The CDR3 nucleotides read TGCAGCGTTGATCGTTTCACTGAAGCTTTCTTT. Translating it yields CSVDRFTEAFF.